Presented here are 7 T cell receptor beta chains from one specimen sequenced in a study of cytomegalovirus exposure and HLA in healthy donors. The PCR contained 60 Vbeta and 13 Jbeta primers. Clones were read by immunoSEQ multiplex PCR, and TCRdb kept only the in-frame ones, dropping some. The top ten clones hold nearly 0.9% of a sample with more than 90,000 clones, roughly 74% of them seen once. Material for sequencing was PBMCs. These receptors were taken from a woman in her twenties or thirties in good health and CMV-seronegative.

The chain has TRBV30 and TRBJ1-2; D may be TRBD1 (6 bases). Per the germline V gene, CDR1 is GTSNPN and CDR2 is SVGIG (reference sequence). The CDR3 sequence is 13 residues long. Trimming left V 3 bases short and J 4 bases short, with 12 bases between. The CDR3 DNA is TGTGCCTGGAGCGGAGACAGGTCCTATGGCTACACCTTC. Translation gives CAWSGDRSYGYTF.

J is TRBJ1-2 and V is TRBV19, with 9 bases aligning to TRBD1. The CDR3 has 15 amino acids. V shed 3 bases, J shed 6 bases, and the junction held 8 bases outside the gene matches. CDR1 and CDR2 from the germline V gene are LNHDA and SQIVND (reference sequence). CDR3: CASSIQTGGLDGYTF. The CDR3 bases are TGTGCCAGTAGTATTCAGACAGGGGGGTTGGATGGCTACACCTTC. Filled out from reference TRBV19 and TRBJ1-2, the complete variable domain reads DGGITQSPKYLFRKEGQNVTLSCEQNLNHDAMYWYRQDPGQGLRLIYYSQIVNDFQKGDIAEGYSVSREKKESFPLTVTSAQKNPTAFYLCASSIQTGGLDGYTFGSGTRLTVV.

This chain links TRBV5-1 with TRBJ1-3; 10 bases fit TRBD1. CDR1 is SGHRS, CDR2 YFSETQ, per germline. Trimming at V came to 4 bases and at J to 6 bases, leaving 10 bases not matched to a gene. The CDR3 spans 16 residues. The CDR3 is CASSNYGQGDKNTIYF. As DNA, the CDR3 is TGCGCCAGCAGCAACTACGGACAGGGGGATAAAAACACCATATATTTT.

This CDR3 is CASSLGRTETQYF. The CDR3 DNA reads TGTGCCAGCAGCTTGGGGAGGACGGAGACCCAGTACTTC. V is TRBV5-4 and J is TRBJ2-5, with a weak D call TRBD2 (5 bases). Germline V CDR1 and CDR2: SGHNT, YYREEE (reference sequence). Trimming removed 0 bases from V and 5 bases from J, with 8 bases in between. The CDR3 length is 13 residues.

The V and J genes are TRBV12-2 and TRBJ1-1. TRBV12-2 represents a pseudogene. The CDR3 has 14 amino acids. CDR3 nucleotides: TGTGCAAGTCGCTTAGACAGCGGGGACACTGAAGCTTTCTTT. Encoded protein: CASRLDSGDTEAFF.

The J gene is TRBJ2-7, the V gene TRBV2, with 10 bases fitting TRBD2. The ends lost 6 bases at V and 0 bases at J; junction bases unmatched: 5. CDR3 size: 15 residues. Germline-derived CDR1 and CDR2 are SNHLY and FYNNEI. CDR3 region: CASSETSGFSYEQYF. CDR3 sequence (DNA): TGTGCCAGCAGCGAGACTAGCGGGTTCTCCTACGAGCAGTACTTC.

The chain links TRBV6-5 to TRBJ1-2; 9 positions match TRBD1. Germline lookup yields CDR1 MNHEY and CDR2 SVGAGI. This CDR3 has 14 residues. J lost 8 bases, V lost 5 bases, and 9 bases had no gene match. This CDR3 reads CASSQALTGGGYTF. DNA of the CDR3: TGTGCCAGCAGTCAGGCTTTGACAGGGGGGGGCTACACCTTC.